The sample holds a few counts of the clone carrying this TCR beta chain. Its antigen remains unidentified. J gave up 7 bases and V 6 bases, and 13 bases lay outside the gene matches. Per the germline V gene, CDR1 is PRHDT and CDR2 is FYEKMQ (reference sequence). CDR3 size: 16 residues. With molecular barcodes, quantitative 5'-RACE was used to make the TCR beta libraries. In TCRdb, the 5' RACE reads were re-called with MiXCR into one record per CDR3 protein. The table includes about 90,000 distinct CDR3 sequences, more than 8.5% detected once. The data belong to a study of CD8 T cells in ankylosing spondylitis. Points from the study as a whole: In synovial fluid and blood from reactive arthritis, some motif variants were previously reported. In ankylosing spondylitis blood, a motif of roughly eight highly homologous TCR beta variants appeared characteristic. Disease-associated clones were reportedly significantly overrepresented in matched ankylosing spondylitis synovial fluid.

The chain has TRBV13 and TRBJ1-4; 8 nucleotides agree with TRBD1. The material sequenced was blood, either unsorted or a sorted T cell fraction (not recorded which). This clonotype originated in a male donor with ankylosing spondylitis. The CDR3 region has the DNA TGTGCCAGCAGACATACAGGGGGGTCGCTTGGTGAAAAACTGTTTTTT. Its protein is CASRHTGGSLGEKLFF. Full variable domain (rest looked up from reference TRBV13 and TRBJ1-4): AAGVIQSPRHLIKEKRETATLKCYPIPRHDTVYWYQQGPGQDPQFLISFYEKMQSDKGSIPDRFSAQQFSDYHSELNMSSLELGDSALYFCASRHTGGSLGEKLFFGSGTQLSVL.